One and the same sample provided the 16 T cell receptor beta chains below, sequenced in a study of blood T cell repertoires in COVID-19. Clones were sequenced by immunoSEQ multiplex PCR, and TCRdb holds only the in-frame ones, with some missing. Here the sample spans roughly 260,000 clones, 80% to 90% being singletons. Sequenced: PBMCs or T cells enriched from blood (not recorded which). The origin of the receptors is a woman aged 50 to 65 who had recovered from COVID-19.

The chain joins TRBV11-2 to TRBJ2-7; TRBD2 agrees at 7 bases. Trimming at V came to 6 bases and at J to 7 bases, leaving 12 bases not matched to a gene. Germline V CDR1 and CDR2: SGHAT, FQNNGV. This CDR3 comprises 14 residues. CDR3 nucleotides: TGTGCCAGCAGGCGACTAGCTTTACCGGTGGAGCAGTACTTC. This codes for CASRRLALPVEQYF.

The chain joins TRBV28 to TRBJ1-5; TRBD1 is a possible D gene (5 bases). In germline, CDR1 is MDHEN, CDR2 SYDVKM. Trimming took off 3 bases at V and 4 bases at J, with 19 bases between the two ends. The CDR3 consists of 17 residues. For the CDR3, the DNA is TGTGCCAGCAGTTTGAGTCACCCTAGGGGCCTTAATCAGCCCCAGCATTTT. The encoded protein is CASSLSHPRGLNQPQHF. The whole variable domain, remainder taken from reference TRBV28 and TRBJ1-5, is DVKVTQSSRYLVKRTGEKVFLECVQDMDHENMFWYRQDPGLGLRLIYFSYDVKMKEKGDIPEGYSVSREKKERFSLILESASTNQTSMYLCASSLSHPRGLNQPQHFGDGTRLSIL.

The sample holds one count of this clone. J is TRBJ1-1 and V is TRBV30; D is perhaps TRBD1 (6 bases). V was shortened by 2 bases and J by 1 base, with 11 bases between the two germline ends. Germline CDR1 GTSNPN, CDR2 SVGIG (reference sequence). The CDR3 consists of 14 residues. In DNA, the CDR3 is TGTGCCTGGAGTTCGACAGGCCCGAACACTGAAGCTTTCTTT. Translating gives CAWSSTGPNTEAFF. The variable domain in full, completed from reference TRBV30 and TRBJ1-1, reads SQTIHQWPATLVQPVGSPLSLECTVEGTSNPNLYWYRQAAGRGLQLLFYSVGIGQISSEVPQNLSASRPQDRQFILSSKKLLLSDSGFYLCAWSSTGPNTEAFFGQGTRLTVV.

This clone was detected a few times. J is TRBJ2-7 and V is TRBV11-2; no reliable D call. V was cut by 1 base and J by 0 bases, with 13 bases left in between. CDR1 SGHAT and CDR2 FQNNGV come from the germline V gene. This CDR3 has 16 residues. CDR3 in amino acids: CASSLVPYSSSYEQYF. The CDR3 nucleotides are TGTGCCAGCAGCTTAGTCCCGTACAGTAGCTCCTACGAGCAGTACTTC.

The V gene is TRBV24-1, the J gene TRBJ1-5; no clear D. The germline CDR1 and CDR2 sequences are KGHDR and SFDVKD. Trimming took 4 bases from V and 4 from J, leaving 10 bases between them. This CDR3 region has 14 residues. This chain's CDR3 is CATSEGSGNQPQHF. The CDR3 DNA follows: TGTGCCACCAGTGAAGGATCGGGTAATCAGCCCCAGCATTTT.

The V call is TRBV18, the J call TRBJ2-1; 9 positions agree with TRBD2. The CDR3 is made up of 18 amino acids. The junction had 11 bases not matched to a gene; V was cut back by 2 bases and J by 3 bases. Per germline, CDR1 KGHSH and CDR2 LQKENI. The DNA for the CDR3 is TGTGCCAGCTCACCATCCCAGGCTAGCGGGACCGTCTACAATGAGCAGTTCTTC. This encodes CASSPSQASGTVYNEQFF.

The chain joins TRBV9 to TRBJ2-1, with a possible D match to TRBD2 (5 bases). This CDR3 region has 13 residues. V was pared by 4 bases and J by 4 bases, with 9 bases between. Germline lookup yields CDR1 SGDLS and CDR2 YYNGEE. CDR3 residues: CASSRGQYNEQFF. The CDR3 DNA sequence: TGTGCCAGCAGCCGAGGGCAATACAATGAGCAGTTCTTC.

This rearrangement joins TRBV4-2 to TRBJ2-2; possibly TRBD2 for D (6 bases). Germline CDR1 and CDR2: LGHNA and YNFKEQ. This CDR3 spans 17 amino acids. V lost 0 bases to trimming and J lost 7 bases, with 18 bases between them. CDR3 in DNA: TGTGCCAGCAGCCAAGATCTAAGGGACTCAAATCACGGGGAGCTGTTTTTT. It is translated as CASSQDLRDSNHGELFF.

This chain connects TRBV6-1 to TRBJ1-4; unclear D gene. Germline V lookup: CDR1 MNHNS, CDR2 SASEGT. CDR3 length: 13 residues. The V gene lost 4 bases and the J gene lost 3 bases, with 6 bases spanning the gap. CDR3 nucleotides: TGTGCCAGCAGTGGTACTTCTAATGAAAAACTGTTTTTT. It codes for CASSGTSNEKLFF.

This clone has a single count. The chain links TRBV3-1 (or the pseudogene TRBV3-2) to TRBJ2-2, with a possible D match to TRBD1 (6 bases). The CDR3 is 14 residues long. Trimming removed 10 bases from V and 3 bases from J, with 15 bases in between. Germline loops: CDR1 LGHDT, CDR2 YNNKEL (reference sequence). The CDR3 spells CATLDRTYTGELFF. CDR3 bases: TGTGCCACACTAGACAGGACCTACACCGGGGAGCTGTTTTTT.

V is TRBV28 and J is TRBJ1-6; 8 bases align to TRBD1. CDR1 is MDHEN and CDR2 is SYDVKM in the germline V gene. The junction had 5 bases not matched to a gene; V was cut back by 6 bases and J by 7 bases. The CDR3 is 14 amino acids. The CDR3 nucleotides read TGTGCCAGCAGATATGGACAGGGCAATTCACCCCTCCACTTT. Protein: CASRYGQGNSPLHF.

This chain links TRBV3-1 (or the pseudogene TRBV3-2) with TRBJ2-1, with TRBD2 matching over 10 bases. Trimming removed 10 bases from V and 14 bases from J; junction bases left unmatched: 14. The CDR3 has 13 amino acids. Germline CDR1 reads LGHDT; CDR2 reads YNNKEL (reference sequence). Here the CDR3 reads CATSSSGSPSEFF. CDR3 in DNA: TGTGCCACATCCTCTAGCGGGAGTCCTTCGGAGTTCTTC.

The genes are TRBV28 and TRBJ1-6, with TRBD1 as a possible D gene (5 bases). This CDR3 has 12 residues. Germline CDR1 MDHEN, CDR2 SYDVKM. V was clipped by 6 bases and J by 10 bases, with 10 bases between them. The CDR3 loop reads CASSPGYSPLHF. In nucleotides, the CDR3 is TGTGCCAGCAGCCCAGGGTACTCACCCCTCCACTTT.

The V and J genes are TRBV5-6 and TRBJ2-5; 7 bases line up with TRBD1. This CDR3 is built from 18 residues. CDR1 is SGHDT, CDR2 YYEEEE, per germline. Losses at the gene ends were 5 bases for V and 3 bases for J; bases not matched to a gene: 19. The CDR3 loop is CASRQTQPGQPDKETQYF. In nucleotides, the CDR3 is TGTGCCAGCAGGCAAACCCAGCCGGGACAGCCTGACAAAGAGACCCAGTACTTC. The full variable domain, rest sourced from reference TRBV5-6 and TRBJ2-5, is DAGVTQSPTHLIKTRGQQVTLRCSPKSGHDTVSWYQQALGQGPQFIFQYYEEEERQRGNFPDRFSGHQFPNYSSELNVNALLLGDSALYLCASRQTQPGQPDKETQYFGPGTRLLVL.

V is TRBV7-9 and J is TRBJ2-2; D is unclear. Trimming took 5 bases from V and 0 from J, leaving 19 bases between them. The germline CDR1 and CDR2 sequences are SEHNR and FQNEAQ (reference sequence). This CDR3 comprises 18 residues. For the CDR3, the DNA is TGTGCCAGCAGCCCACCCCTCCGCGCTATATCGAACACCGGGGAGCTGTTTTTT. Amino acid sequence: CASSPPLRAISNTGELFF.

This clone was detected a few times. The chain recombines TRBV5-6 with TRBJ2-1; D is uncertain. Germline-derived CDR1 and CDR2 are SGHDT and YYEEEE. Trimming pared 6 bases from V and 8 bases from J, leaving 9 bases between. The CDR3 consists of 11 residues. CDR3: CASTFFHEQFF. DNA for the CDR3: TGTGCCAGCACCTTCTTTCATGAGCAGTTCTTC.